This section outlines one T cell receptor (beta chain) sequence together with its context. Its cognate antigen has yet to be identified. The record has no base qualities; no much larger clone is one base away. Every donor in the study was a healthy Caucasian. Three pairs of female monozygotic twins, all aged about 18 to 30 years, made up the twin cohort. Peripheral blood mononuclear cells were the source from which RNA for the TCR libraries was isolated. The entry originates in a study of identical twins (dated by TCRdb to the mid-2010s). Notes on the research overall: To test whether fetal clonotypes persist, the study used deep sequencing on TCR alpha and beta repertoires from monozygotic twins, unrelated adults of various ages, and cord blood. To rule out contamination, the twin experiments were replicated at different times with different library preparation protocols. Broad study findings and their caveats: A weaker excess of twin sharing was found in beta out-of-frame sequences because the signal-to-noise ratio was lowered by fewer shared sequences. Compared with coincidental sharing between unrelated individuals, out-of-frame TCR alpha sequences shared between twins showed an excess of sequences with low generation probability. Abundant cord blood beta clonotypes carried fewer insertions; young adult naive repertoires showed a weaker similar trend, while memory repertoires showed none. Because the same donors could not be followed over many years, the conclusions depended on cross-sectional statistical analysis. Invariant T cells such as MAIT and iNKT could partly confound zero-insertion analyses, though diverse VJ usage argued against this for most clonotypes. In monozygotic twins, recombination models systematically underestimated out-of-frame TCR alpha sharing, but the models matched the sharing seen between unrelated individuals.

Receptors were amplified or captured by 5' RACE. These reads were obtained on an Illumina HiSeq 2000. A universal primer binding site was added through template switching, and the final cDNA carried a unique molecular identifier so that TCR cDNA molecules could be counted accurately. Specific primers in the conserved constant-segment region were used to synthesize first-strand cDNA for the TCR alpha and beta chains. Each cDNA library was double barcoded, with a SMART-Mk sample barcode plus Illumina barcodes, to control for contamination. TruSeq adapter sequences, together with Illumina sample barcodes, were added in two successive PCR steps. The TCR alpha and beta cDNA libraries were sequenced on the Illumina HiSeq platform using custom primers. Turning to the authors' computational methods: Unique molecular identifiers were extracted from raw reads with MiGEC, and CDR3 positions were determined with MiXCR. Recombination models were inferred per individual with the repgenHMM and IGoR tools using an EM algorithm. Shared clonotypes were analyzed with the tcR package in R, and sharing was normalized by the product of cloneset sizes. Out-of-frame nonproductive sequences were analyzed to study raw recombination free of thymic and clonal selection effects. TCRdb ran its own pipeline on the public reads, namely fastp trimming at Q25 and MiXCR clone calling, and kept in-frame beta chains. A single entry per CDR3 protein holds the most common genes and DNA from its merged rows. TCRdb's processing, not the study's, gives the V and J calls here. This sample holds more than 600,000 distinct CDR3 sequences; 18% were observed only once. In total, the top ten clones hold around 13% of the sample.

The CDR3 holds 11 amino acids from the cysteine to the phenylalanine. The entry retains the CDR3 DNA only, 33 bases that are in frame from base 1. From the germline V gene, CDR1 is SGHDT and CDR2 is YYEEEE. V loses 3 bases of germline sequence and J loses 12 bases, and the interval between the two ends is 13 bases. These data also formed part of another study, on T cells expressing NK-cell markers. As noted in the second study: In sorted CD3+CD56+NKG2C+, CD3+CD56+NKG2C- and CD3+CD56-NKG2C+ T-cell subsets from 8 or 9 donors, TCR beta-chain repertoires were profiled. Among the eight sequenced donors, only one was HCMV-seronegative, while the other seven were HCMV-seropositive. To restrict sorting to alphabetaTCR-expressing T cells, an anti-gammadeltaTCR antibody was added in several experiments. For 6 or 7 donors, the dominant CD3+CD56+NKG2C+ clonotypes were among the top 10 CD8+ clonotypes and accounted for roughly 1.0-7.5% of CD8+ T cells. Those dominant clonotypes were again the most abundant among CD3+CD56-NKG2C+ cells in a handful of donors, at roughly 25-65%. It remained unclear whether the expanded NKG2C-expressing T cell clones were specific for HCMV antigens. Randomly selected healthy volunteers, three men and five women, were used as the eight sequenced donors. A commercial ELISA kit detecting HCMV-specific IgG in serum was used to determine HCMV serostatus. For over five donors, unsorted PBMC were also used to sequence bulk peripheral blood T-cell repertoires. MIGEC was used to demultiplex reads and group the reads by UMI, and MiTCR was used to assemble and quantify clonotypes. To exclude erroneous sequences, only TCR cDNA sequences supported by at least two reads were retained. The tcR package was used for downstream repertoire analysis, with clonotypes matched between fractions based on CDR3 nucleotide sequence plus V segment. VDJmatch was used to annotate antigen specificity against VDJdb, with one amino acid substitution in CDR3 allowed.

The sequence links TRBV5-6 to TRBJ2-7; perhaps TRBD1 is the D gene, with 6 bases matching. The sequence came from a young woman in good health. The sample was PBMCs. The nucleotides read TGTGCCAGCAGCTATCGGGACAAGCGGTACTTC. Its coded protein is CASSYRDKRYF.